The present entry profiles one T cell receptor (beta chain) with its context. The antigen remains unidentified. cDNA synthesis used the whole RNA isolate, giving expressed TCRB sequences. The assay was immunoSEQ multiplex PCR, and TCRdb's table has in-frame clones only and misses some. Of about 280,000 clones detected, roughly 15% appear once; the ten largest clones hold around 0.015%. This entry belongs to a study of beta chain features in type 1 diabetes. The V gene's germline CDR1 is SGHRS and CDR2 YFSETQ. There are 14 residues in the CDR3. Trimming cost V 3 bases and J 3 bases; bases outside gene matches: 4. Study outcomes and limitations: In every one of the four CD4+ subsets, TCRB CDR3s were moderately but significantly shorter in Type 1 diabetes patients.

Sequenced: naive CD4+ T cells from blood. This chain links TRBV5-1 with TRBJ2-7; TRBD2 agrees at 9 bases. This clonotype originated in a man between 18 and 29 years old with type 1 diabetes. The CDR3 DNA is TGCGCCAGCAGCTCGTTAGCGGGGGACTACGAGCAGTACTTC. It specifies CASSSLAGDYEQYF.